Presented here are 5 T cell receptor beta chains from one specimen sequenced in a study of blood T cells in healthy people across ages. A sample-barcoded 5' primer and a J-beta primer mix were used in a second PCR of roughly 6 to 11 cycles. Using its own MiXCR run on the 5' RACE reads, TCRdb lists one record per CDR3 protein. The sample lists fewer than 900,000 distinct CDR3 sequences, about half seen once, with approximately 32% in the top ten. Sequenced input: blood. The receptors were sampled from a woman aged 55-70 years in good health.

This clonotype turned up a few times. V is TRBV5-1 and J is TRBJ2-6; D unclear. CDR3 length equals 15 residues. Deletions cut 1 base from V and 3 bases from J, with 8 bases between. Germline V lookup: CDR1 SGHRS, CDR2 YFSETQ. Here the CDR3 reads CASSLIVGGANVLTF. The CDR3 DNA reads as TGCGCCAGCAGCTTGATCGTGGGTGGGGCCAACGTCCTGACTTTC.

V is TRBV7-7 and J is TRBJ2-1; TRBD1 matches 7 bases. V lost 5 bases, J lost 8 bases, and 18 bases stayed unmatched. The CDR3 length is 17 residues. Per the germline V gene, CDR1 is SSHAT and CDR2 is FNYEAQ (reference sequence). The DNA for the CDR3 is TGTGCCAGCAGCCCCGTCCCGGGACAGATACGGGGCGATGAGCAGTTCTTC. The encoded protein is CASSPVPGQIRGDEQFF.

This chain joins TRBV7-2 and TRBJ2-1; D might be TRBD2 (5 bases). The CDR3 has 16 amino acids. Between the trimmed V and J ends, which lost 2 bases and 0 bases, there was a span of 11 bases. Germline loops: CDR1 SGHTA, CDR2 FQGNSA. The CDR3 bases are TGTGCCAGCAGCTTATACGGGGTTGGCTCCTACAATGAGCAGTTCTTC. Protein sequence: CASSLYGVGSYNEQFF.

The chain's CDR3 is CASGQGLAGVLETQYF. The CDR3 DNA follows: TGTGCCAGCGGCCAGGGACTAGCGGGAGTTTTGGAGACCCAGTACTTC. The chain combines TRBV7-2 with TRBJ2-7, with 14 bases lining up with TRBD2. The last part of the DNA fits TRBJ2-5 better; the J call may be wrong. CDR1 and CDR2 (germline): SGHTA, FQGNSA. The CDR3 consists of 16 residues.

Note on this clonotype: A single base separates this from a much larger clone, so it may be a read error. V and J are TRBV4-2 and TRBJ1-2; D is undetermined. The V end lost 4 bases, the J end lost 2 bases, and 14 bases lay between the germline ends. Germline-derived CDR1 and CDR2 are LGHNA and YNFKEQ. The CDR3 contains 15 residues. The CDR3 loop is CASSREIRPNYGYTF. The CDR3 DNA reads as TGTGCCAGCAGCCGAGAAATCAGGCCCAACTATGGCTACACCTTC.